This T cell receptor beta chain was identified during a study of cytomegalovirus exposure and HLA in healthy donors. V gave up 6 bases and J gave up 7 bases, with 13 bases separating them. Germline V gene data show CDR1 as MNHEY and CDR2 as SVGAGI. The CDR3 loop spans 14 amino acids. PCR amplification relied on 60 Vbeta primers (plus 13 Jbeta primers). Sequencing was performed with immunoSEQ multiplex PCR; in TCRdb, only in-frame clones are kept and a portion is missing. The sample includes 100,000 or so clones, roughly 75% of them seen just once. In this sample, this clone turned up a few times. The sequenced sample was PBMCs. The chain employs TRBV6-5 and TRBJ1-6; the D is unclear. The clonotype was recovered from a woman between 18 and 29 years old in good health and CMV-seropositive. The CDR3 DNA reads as TGTGCCAGCAGAGCGGGAGGGTCCAATTCACCCCTCCACTTT. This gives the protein CASRAGGSNSPLHF.